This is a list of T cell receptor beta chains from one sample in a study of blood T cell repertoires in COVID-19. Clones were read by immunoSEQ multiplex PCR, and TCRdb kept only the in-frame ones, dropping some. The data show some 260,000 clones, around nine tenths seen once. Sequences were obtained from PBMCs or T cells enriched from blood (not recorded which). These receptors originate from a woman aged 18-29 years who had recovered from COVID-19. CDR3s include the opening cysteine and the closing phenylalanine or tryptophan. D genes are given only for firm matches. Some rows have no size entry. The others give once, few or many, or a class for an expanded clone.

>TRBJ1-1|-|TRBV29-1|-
CSVGPGHNTEAFF
TGCAGCGTTGGCCCAGGGCATAACACTGAAGCTTTCTTT
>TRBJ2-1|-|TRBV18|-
CASSSRGLASTGEQFF
TGTGCCAGCTCATCTCGAGGGCTAGCGTCTACGGGTGAGCAGTTCTTC
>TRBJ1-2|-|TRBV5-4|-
CASSLPGVYGYTF
TGTGCCAGCAGCTTGCCGGGAGTCTATGGCTACACCTTC
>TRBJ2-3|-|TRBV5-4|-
CASSLDRPGRDTQYF
TGTGCCAGCAGCTTAGACAGGCCAGGGAGAGATACGCAGTATTTT
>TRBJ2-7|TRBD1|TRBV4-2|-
CASSQRQGSYEQYF
TGTGCCAGCAGCCAAAGACAGGGTAGCTACGAGCAGTACTTC
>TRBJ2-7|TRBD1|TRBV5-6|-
CASSSTGTGNPFYEQYF
TGTGCCAGCAGCTCCACCGGGACAGGGAACCCCTTCTACGAGCAGTACTTC
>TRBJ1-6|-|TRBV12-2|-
CASRLETDALNSPLHF
TGTGCAAGTCGCTTAGAGACAGACGCACTTAATTCACCCCTCCACTTT
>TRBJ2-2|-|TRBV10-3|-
CAISDSDSTGELFF
TGTGCCATCAGTGATTCGGACAGCACCGGGGAGCTGTTTTTT
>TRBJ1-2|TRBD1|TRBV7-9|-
CASSLRDSYGYTF
TGTGCCAGCAGCCTCCGGGACAGCTATGGCTACACCTTC
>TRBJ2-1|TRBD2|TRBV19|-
CASSAPGLAGGVNEQFF
TGTGCCAGTAGTGCACCCGGACTAGCGGGAGGTGTGAATGAGCAGTTCTTC
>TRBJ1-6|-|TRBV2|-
CASSEGTAYNSPLHF
TGTGCCAGCAGTGAAGGGACAGCCTATAATTCACCCCTCCACTTT
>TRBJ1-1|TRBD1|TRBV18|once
CASSPTGVNTEAFF
TGTGCCAGCTCACCGACAGGGGTGAACACTGAAGCTTTCTTT
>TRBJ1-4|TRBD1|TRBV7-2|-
CASSFAGTGRQTNEKLFF
TGTGCCAGCAGCTTCGCGGGGACAGGGCGCCAAACTAATGAAAAACTGTTTTTT
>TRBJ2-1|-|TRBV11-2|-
CASSPTALSYNEQFF
TGTGCCAGCAGCCCTACTGCCCTCTCCTACAATGAGCAGTTCTTC
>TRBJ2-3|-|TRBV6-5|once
CASSASYGSTDTQYF
TGTGCCAGCAGCGCATCCTACGGTAGCACAGATACGCAGTATTTT
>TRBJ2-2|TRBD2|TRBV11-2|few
CASSSGLSGANTGELFF
TGTGCCAGCAGCTCCGGACTTAGCGGGGCGAACACCGGGGAGCTGTTTTTT
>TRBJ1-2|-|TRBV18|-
CASSPGGTANGYTF
TGTGCCAGCTCACCCGGGGGGACCGCGAATGGCTACACCTTC
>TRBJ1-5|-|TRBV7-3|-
CASSLTVDQPQHF
TGTGCCAGCAGCTTGACAGTAGATCAGCCCCAGCATTTT
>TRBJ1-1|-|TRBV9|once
CASSVVDTLNTEAFF
TGTGCCAGCAGCGTAGTGGACACTCTTAACACTGAAGCTTTCTTT
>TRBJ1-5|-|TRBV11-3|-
CASSLAGAHYSNQPQHF
TGTGCCAGCAGCTTAGCCGGAGCGCATTATAGCAATCAGCCCCAGCATTTT
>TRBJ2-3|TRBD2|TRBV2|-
CASTRTSGRTDTQYF
TGTGCCAGCACCAGGACTAGCGGGAGAACAGATACGCAGTATTTT
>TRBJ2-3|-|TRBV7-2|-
CASSSTRTDTQYF
TGTGCCAGCAGCTCCACTCGTACAGATACGCAGTATTTT
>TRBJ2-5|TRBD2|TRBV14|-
CASSRAETSGGRETQYF
TGTGCCAGCAGCCGAGCGGAAACTAGCGGGGGTCGTGAGACCCAGTACTTC
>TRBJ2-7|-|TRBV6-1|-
CASSLTTGTTYEQYF
TGTGCCAGCAGCTTAACGACAGGAACGACCTACGAGCAGTACTTC
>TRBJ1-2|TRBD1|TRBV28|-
CASRPPGDSYGYTF
TGTGCCAGCAGGCCCCCGGGGGACAGTTATGGCTACACCTTC
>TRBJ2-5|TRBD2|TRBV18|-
CASSPYPTSGRTETQYF
TGTGCCAGCTCACCCTACCCCACTAGCGGGAGAACGGAGACCCAGTACTTC
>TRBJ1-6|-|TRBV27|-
CASSLISENNSPLHF
TGTGCCAGCAGTTTAATATCCGAGAACAATTCACCCCTCCACTTT
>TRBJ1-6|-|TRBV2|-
CASVPILNSPLHF
TGTGCCAGCGTCCCGATACTCAATTCACCCCTCCACTTT
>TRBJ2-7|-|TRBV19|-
CASSITPDRTYEQYF
TGTGCCAGTAGTATAACCCCCGACAGAACCTACGAGCAGTACTTC
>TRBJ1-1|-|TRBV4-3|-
CASSQAGGLMNTEAFF
TGCGCCAGCAGCCAAGCGGGAGGTTTAATGAACACTGAAGCTTTCTTT
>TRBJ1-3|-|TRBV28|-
CASSSPGSGNTIYF
TGTGCCAGCAGTTCACCAGGCTCTGGAAACACCATATATTTT
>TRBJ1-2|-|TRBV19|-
CASSAGEENYGYTF
TGTGCCAGTAGTGCGGGGGAGGAGAACTATGGCTACACCTTC
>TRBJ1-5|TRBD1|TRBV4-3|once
CASSQARAGGNQPQHF
TGCGCCAGCAGCCAAGCCCGGGCAGGGGGTAATCAGCCCCAGCATTTT
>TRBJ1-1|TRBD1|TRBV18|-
CASSSDRDTEAFF
TGTGCCAGCTCATCTGACAGGGACACTGAAGCTTTCTTT
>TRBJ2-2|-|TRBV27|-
CASSAKFLAMAGELFF
TGTGCCAGCAGCGCTAAATTCCTAGCTATGGCCGGGGAGCTGTTTTTT
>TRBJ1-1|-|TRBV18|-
CASASDRNTEAFF
TGTGCCAGCGCTTCTGACAGGAACACTGAAGCTTTCTTT
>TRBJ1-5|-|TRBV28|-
CASRSAGLYSNQPQHF
TGTGCCAGCAGGTCCGCGGGTCTCTATAGCAATCAGCCCCAGCATTTT
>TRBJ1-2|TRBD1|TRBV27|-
CASSLSPPPTGNYGYTF
TGTGCCAGCAGTTTAAGTCCCCCCCCGACAGGGAACTATGGCTACACCTTC
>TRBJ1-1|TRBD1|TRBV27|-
CASSGTGLVLNTEAFF
TGTGCCAGCAGTGGGACAGGCCTAGTGCTGAACACTGAAGCTTTCTTT
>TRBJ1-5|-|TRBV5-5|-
CASSPEGDQPQHF
TGTGCCAGCAGCCCCGAAGGGGATCAGCCCCAGCATTTT
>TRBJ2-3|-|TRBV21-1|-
CASSKAMGQASPSFTDTQYF
TGTGCCAGCAGCAAAGCGATGGGACAGGCCTCCCCTTCCTTCACAGATACGCAGTATTTT
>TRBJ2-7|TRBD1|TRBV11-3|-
CASSLGAGTGDEQYF
TGTGCCAGCAGCTTAGGGGCCGGGACAGGGGACGAGCAGTACTTC
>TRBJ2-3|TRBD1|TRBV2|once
CATQYRGPTPNTQYF
TGTGCCACCCAATACAGGGGACCAACCCCCAATACGCAGTATTTT
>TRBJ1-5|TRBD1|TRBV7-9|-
CASSLGGQGNQPQHF
TGTGCCAGCAGCTTAGGGGGACAGGGCAATCAGCCCCAGCATTTT
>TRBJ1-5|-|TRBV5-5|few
CASSSLGLPAGSNQPQHF
TGTGCCAGCAGCTCGCTCGGACTCCCGGCGGGTAGCAATCAGCCCCAGCATTTT
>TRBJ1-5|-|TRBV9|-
CASSVGQMQPQHF
TGTGCCAGCAGCGTCGGACAGATGCAGCCCCAGCATTTT
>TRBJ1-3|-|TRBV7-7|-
CASSPDRGNTIYF
TGTGCTAGCAGCCCGGACAGAGGAAACACCATATATTTT
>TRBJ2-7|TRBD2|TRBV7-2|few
CASSLREGLSYEQYF
TGTGCCAGCAGCTTACGGGAGGGGTTATCCTACGAGCAGTACTTC
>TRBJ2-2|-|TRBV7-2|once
CASSLGVATSGELFF
TGTGCCAGCAGCTTAGGTGTAGCAACCTCCGGGGAGCTGTTTTTT
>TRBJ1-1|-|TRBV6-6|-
CASSYSVQGLGTEAFF
TGTGCCAGCAGTTACAGTGTACAGGGATTGGGCACTGAAGCTTTCTTT
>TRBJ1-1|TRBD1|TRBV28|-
CASSSPATGLNTEAFF
TGTGCCAGCAGCTCCCCGGCGACAGGGCTGAACACTGAAGCTTTCTTT
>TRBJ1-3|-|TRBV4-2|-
CASSQDLRAGTGNTIYF
TGTGCCAGCAGCCAAGATCTTCGGGCGGGGACTGGAAACACCATATATTTT
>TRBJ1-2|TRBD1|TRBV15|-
CATSFRTGEYGYTF
TGTGCCACCAGCTTCAGGACAGGGGAATATGGCTACACCTTC
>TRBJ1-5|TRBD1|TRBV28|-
CASSQTGVVKSNQPQHF
TGTGCCAGCAGTCAGACAGGGGTGGTCAAGAGCAATCAGCCCCAGCATTTT
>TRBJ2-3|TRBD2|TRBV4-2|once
CASSQEQAGGGTDTQYF
TGTGCCAGCAGCCAAGAGCAAGCGGGGGGGGGCACAGATACGCAGTATTTT
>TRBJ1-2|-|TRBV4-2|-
CASSQPRGGAKGYGYTF
TGTGCCAGCAGCCAACCTAGAGGAGGGGCAAAGGGCTATGGCTACACCTTC
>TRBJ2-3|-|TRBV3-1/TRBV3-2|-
CASSHLREADTQYF
TGTGCCAGCAGCCATTTACGGGAAGCAGATACGCAGTATTTT